The source of this T cell receptor beta chain is a study of blood T cell repertoires in COVID-19. Overall study: PBMCs, B-cell-depleted T cells, or T cells provided the cDNA or gDNA that made up the material.

Original handling: For nucleated cells, counts were estimated from reference gene primer amplification. Data came from immunoSEQ multiplex PCR; TCRdb stores just in-frame clones and leaves some out. V, J and clone size are taken as reported in that table, and D and trimming were inferred from the DNA itself. The data contain tens of thousands of clones, 83% of them singletons. V lost 10 bases to trimming and J lost 2 bases, with 16 bases between them. In germline, CDR1 is PRHDT, CDR2 FYEKMQ (reference sequence). The CDR3 extends over 14 amino acids. This TCR derives from a man aged 50 or older with acute or convalescent COVID-19. The V and J genes are TRBV13 and TRBJ2-3, with a weak D call TRBD2 (5 bases). Sample: peripheral blood. The CDR3 nucleotides read TGTGCCATCTCCTCCGGGATTTTCACAGATACGCAGTATTTT. It is translated as CAISSGIFTDTQYF.